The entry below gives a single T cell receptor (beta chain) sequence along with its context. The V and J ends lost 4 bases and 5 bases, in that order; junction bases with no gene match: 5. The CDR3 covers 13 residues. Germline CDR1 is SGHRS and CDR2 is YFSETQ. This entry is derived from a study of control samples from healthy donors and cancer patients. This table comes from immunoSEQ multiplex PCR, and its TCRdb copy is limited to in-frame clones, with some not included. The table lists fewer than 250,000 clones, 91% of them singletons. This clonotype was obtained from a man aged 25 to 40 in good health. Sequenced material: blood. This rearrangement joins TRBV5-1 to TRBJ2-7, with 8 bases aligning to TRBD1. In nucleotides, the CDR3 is TGCGCCAGCAGCACTGACAGGGGCGACGAGCAGTACTTC. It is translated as CASSTDRGDEQYF. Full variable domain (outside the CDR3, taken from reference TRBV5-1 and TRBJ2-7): KAGVTQTPRYLIKTRGQQVTLSCSPISGHRSVSWYQQTPGQGLQFLFEYFSETQRNKGNFPGRFSGRQFSNSRSEMNVSTLELGDSALYLCASSTDRGDEQYFGPGTRLTVT.